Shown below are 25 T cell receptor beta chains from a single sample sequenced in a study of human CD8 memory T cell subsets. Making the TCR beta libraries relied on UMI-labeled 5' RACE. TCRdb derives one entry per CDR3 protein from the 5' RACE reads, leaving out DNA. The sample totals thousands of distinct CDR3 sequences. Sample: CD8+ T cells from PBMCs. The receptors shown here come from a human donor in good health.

CDR3 in amino acids: CASSVSKSGRETGELFF. This rearrangement joins TRBV9 to TRBJ2-2; TCRdb outputs TRBD2, but without DNA this stays unchecked. The CDR3 is made up of 17 amino acids. Looked up from germline, CDR1 is SGDLS and CDR2 is YYNGEE.

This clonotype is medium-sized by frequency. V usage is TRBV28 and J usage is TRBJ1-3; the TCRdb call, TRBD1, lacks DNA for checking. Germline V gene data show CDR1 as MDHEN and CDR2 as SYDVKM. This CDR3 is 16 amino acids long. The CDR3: CASSFSQGRKGNTIYF.

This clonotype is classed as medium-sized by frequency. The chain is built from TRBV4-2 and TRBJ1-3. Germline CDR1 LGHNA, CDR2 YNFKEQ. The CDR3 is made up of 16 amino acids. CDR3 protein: CASSQDQGASGNTIYF.

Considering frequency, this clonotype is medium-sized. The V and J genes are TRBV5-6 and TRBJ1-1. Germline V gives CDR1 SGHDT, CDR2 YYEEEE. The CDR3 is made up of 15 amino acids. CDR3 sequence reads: CASSLASLVDTEAFF.

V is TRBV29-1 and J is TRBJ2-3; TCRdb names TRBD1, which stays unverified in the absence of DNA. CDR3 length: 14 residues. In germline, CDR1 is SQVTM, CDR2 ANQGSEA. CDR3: CSGSRGPRSDTQYF.

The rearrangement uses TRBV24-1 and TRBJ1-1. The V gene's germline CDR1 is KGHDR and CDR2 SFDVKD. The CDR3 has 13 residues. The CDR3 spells CATSAGSGTEAFF.

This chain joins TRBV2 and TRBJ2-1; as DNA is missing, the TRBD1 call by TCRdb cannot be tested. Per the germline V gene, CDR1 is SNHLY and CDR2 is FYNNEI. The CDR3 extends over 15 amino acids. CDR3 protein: CASRSGGASYNEQFF.

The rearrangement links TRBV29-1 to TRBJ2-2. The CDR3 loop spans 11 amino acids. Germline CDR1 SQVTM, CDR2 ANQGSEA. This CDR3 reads CSVGGTGELFF.

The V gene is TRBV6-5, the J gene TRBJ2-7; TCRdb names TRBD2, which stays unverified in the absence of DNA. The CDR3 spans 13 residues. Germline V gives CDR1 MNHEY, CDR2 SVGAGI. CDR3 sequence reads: CASSRGRGNEQYF.

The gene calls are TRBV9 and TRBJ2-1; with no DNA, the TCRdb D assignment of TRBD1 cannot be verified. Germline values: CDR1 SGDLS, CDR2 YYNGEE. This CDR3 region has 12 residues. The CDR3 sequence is CASSRGDYEQFF.

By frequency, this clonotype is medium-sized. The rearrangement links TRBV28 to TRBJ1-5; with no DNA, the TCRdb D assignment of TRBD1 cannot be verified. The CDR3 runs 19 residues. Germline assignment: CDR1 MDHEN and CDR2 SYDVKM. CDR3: CASSPLTGTGGSSNQPQHF.

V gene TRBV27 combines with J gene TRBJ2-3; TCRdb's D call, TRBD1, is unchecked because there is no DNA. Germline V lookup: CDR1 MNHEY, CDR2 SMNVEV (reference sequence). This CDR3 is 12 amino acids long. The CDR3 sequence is CASRGLGDTQYF.

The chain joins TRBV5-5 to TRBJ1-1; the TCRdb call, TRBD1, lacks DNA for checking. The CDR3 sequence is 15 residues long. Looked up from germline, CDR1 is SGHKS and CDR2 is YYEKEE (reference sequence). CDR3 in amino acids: CASSLGTGMNTEAFF.

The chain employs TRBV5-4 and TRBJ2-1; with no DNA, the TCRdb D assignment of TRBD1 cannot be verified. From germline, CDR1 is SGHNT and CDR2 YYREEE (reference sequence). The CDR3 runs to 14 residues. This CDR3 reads CASSSRQGGDEQFF.

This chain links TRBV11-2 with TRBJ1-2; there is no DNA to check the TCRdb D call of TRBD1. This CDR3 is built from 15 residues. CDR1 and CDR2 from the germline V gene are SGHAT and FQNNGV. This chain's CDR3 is CASSHGGGTLYGYTF.

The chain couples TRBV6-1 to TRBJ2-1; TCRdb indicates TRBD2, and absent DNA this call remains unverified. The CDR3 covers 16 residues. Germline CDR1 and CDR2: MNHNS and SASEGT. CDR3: CASSPLAGGSYNEQFF.

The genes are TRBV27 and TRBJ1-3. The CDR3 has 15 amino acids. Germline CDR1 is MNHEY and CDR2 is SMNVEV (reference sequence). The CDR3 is CASSTTWGPGNTIYF.

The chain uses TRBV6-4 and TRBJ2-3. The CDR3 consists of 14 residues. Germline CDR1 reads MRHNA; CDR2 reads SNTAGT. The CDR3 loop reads CASSDEGSTDTQYF.

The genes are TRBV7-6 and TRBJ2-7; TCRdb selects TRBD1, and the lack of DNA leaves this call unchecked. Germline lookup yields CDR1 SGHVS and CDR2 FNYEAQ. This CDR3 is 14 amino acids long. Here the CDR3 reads CASSQGQGSYEQYF.

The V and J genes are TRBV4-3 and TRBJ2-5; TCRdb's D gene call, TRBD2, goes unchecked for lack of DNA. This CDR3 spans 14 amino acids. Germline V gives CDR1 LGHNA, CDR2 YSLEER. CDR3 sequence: CASSLLAGLETQYF.

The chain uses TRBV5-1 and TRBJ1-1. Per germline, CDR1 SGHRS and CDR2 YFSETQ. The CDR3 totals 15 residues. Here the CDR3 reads CASSWTANMNTEAFF. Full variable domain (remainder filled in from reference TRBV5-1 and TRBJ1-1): KAGVTQTPRYLIKTRGQQVTLSCSPISGHRSVSWYQQTPGQGLQFLFEYFSETQRNKGNFPGRFSGRQFSNSRSEMNVSTLELGDSALYLCASSWTANMNTEAFFGQGTRLTVV.

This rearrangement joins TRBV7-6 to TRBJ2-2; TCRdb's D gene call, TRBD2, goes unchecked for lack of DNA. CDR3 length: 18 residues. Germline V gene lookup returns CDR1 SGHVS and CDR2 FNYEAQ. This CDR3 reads CASSQGSSGDPNTGELFF. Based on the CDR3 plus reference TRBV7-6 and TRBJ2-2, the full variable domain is GAGVSQSPRYKVTKRGQDVALRCDPISGHVSLYWYRQALGQGPEFLTYFNYEAQQDKSGLPNDRFSAERPEGSISTLTIQRTEQRDSAMYRCASSQGSSGDPNTGELFFGEGSRLTVL.

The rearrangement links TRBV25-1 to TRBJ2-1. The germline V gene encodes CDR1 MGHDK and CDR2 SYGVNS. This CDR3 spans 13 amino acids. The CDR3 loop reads CASSEYSSNEQFF.

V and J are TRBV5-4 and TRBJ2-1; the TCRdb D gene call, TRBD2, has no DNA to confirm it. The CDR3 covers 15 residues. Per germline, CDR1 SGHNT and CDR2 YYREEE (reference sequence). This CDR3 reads CASSFLAGGDNEQFF. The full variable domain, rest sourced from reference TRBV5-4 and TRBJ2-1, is ETGVTQSPTHLIKTRGQQVTLRCSSQSGHNTVSWYQQALGQGPQFIFQYYREEENGRGNFPPRFSGLQFPNYSSELNVNALELDDSALYLCASSFLAGGDNEQFFGPGTRLTVL.

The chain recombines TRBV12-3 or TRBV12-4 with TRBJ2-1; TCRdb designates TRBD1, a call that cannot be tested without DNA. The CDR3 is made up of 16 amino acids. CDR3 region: CASSFSTGSSYNEQFF.